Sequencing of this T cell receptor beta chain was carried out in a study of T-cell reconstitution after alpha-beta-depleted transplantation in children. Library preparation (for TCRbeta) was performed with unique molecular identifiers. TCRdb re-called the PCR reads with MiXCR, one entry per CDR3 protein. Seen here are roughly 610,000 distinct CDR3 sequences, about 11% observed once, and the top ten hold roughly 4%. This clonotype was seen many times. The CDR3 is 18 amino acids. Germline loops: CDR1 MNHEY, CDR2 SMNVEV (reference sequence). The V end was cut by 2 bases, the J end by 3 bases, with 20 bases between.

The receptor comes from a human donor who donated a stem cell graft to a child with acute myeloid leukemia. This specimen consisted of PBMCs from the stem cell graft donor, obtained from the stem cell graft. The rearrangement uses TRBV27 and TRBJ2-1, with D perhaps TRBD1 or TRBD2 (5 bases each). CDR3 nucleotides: TGTGCCAGCAGTTTACGGCCCAGGGAGACTACATTCTACAATGAGCAGTTCTTC. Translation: CASSLRPRETTFYNEQFF.